This is a list of T cell receptor beta chains from one sample in a study of Graves' ophthalmopathy and Graves' hyperthyroidism. TCRdb passed the multiplex PCR reads through MiXCR, listing each CDR3 protein once. The repertoire holds 900,000 to 1,200,000 distinct CDR3 sequences, with about two fifths as singletons. The sequenced sample consisted of peripheral blood or thyroid tissue (not recorded which). These receptor sequences come from an adult man with Graves' hyperthyroidism. CDR3s include the opening cysteine and the closing phenylalanine or tryptophan. The D gene is left open where the match is weak. Only part of the rows carry a size: once, few, many, or a class if the clone is expanded.

>NA|TRBJ2-5|TRBV20-1|TRBD2
TGCAGTGCTAGAGATTTGGTAGCGGGAAACCAAGAGACCCAGTACTTC
CSARDLVAGNQETQYF
>few|TRBJ1-5|TRBV2|NA
TGTGCCAGTGCTCTGGGGGCGCCCAATCAGCCCCAGCATTTT
CASALGAPNQPQHF
>NA|TRBJ2-7|TRBV2|NA
TGTGGAGGCAGTCCCCAGAGACAGGAACCCTACGAGCAGTACTTC
CGGSPQRQEPYEQYF
>many|TRBJ2-5|TRBV20-1|TRBD2
TGCAGTGCACGCGGTAGCGGGAGGGCCGGGACCCAGTACTTC
CSARGSGRAGTQYF
>NA|TRBJ1-1|TRBV7-9|TRBD1
TGTGCCAGTACTTCAAGGGACAGGGGATGGGACACTGAAGCTTTCTTT
CASTSRDRGWDTEAFF
>many|TRBJ1-6|TRBV12-3/TRBV12-4|NA
TGTGCCAGCAGTGGCACGTCCCCTGTCGGCTCACCCCTCCACTTT
CASSGTSPVGSPLHF
>NA|TRBJ1-2|TRBV10-3|NA
TGTGCCATCTCTAGGGGTGCGAATGGCTACACCTTC
CAISRGANGYTF
>once|TRBJ2-7|TRBV29-1|TRBD2
TGCAGCGCTGAGGGGGGACTAGCGGGCGGGGAGCAGTACTTC
CSAEGGLAGGEQYF
>many|TRBJ1-2|TRBV19|NA
TGTGCCAGTAGGATGACAAGAGGCTACACCTTC
CASRMTRGYTF
>many|TRBJ1-6|TRBV5-1|TRBD1
TGCGCCAGCACCAGGGACAGGAGTAATTCACCCCTCCACTTT
CASTRDRSNSPLHF
>NA|TRBJ1-5|TRBV7-2|TRBD1
TGTGCCAGCAGCCCCGCTGGCAGGGGGGGCGAGCAGCCCCAGCATTTT
CASSPAGRGGEQPQHF
>many|TRBJ2-2|TRBV6-5|NA
TGTGCCAGCACCGATCTCACCGGGGAGCTGTTTTTT
CASTDLTGELFF
>NA|TRBJ1-3|TRBV7-3|TRBD1
TGTGCCAGCAGCTCAAGACAGGGGGCCACCATATATTTT
CASSSRQGATIYF
>many|TRBJ1-1|TRBV20-1|TRBD1
TGCAGTGCTCCCCCACGGTGGACAGGGGAAGCTTTCTTT
CSAPPRWTGEAFF
>NA|TRBJ2-3|TRBV2|NA
TGCGCCAGCAGCCACCCGGCTAGCACAGATACGCAGTATTTT
CASSHPASTDTQYF
>few|TRBJ2-6|TRBV11-2|NA
TGTGCCAGCAGCTTAGAGCGGGGAGCCTACGTCCTGACTTTC
CASSLERGAYVLTF
>many|TRBJ1-6|TRBV12-3/TRBV12-4|TRBD1
TGTGCCAGCAGTTATCGGACAGGGCTCAATTCACCCCTCCACTTT
CASSYRTGLNSPLHF
>NA|TRBJ2-3|TRBV7-2|TRBD2
TGTGCCAGCAGCCACGGGGGGGGGCGTAGAGATACGCAGTATTTT
CASSHGGGRRDTQYF
>many|TRBJ1-5|TRBV19|TRBD1
TGTGCCAGTAGTACTGGGACAGGGATATGGAATCAGCCCCAGCATTTT
CASSTGTGIWNQPQHF
>NA|TRBJ1-4|TRBV14|NA
TGTGCCAGCAGCCAAGATAGGCTGGGAGGTCGGGAAAAACTGTTTTTT
CASSQDRLGGREKLFF
>NA|TRBJ2-5|TRBV15|NA
TGTGCCACCAGCAGACCCATTGACAGCAATCAGCCCCAGTACTTC
CATSRPIDSNQPQYF
>NA|TRBJ1-1|TRBV10-3|TRBD1
TGTGCCATCAGTGAGTCGGACAGGGGGCACACTGAAGCTTTCTTT
CAISESDRGHTEAFF
>NA|TRBJ1-5|TRBV29-1|NA
TGCAGCGTTGTAGGTCAGGGAGAGACCCAGCATTTT
CSVVGQGETQHF
>many|TRBJ1-1|TRBV9|TRBD1
TGTGCCAGCAGCCCCCGGGACAGGCCCTTCAACATGAACACTGAAGCTTTCTTT
CASSPRDRPFNMNTEAFF
>NA|TRBJ1-6|TRBV24-1|TRBD1
TGTGCCACCAGTGATTGGACAGGGGATAATTCACCCCTCCACTTT
CATSDWTGDNSPLHF
>NA|TRBJ1-2|TRBV15|NA
TGTGCCAGCAGTAAAGGGGGTGGAAGCGGGGGCTACACCTTC
CASSKGGGSGGYTF
>NA|TRBJ2-1|TRBV29-1|NA
TGCAGCGTCGGATCCGGATGGAATGAGCAGTTCTTC
CSVGSGWNEQFF
>NA|TRBJ2-5|TRBV7-2|TRBD2
TGTGCCAGCAGCGTGCGCTCTAGCGGGGGAGAAGAGACCCAGTACTTC
CASSVRSSGGEETQYF
>NA|TRBJ2-5|TRBV7-3|TRBD2
TGTGCCAGCAGCTTATCGGGTCTAGCGGGAGTAGAGACCCAGTACTTC
CASSLSGLAGVETQYF
>many|TRBJ1-2|TRBV20-1|NA
TGCAGTGCTAGTACAGGTTTCGATGGCTACACCTTC
CSASTGFDGYTF
>many|TRBJ1-1|TRBV24-1|TRBD1
TGTGCCACCAGCGCCGGGGGGGGACAGGGGGGCACTGAAGCTTTCTTT
CATSAGGGQGGTEAFF
>NA|TRBJ2-7|TRBV5-1|NA
TGCGCCAGCAGCATGGGACGGGGAGTCGCTAGGTATATGTACGAGCAGTACTTC
CASSMGRGVARYMYEQYF
>NA|TRBJ2-6|TRBV10-3|TRBD1
TGTGCCATCAGTGAAAGTTCCGACAGGGCTGGGGCCAACGTCCTGACTTTC
CAISESSDRAGANVLTF
>many|TRBJ2-7|TRBV10-3|TRBD1
TGTGCCATCAGTACCTTCGGGACAGGGAGCGAGCAGTACTTC
CAISTFGTGSEQYF
>NA|TRBJ1-2|TRBV29-1|NA
TGCAGCGCCACCAGTCTACACTATGGCTACACCTTC
CSATSLHYGYTF
>many|TRBJ2-7|TRBV12-3/TRBV12-4|NA
TGTGCCAGCAGCCAAGACAGTCCACAGTACTTC
CASSQDSPQYF
>NA|TRBJ2-5|TRBV29-1|NA
TGCAGCAGAACGCCGGGACCCCAAGAGACCCAGTACTTC
CSRTPGPQETQYF
>NA|TRBJ2-7|TRBV6-1|NA
TGTGCCAGCAGTTACTCCGTCGGATCCTACGAGCAGTACTTC
CASSYSVGSYEQYF
>NA|TRBJ1-2|TRBV27|NA
TGTGCCAGCAGTGACCGCGGGGCTAACTATGGCTACACCTTC
CASSDRGANYGYTF
>many|TRBJ2-2|TRBV15|TRBD1
TGTGCCACCAGCGGGGACAGGGTGTACGCCGGGGAGCTGTTTTTT
CATSGDRVYAGELFF
>NA|TRBJ2-2|TRBV7-9|NA
TGTGCCAGCAGCCCCGCGGTTTCGGCAACCGGGGAGCTGTTTTTT
CASSPAVSATGELFF
>many|TRBJ2-2|TRBV10-3|NA
TGTGCCATCACCACCTTGAACACCGGGGAGCTGTTTTTT
CAITTLNTGELFF
>many|TRBJ2-7|TRBV15|TRBD1
TGTGCCACCAGCAGAGATTTCGGGACAGGCACCTACGAGCAGTACTTC
CATSRDFGTGTYEQYF
>many|TRBJ2-2|TRBV10-3|NA
TGTGCCATCAGTGGATACGGGTTGAGCACCGGGGAGCTGTTTTTT
CAISGYGLSTGELFF
>many|TRBJ2-5|TRBV6-1|NA
TGTGCCAGCATCGGACAGCCGGGAGAGACCCAGTACTTC
CASIGQPGETQYF
>NA|TRBJ2-5|TRBV6-6|NA
TGTGCCAGCAGATTACTCGGTTTACCCTCAGAGGAGACCCAGTACTTC
CASRLLGLPSEETQYF
>NA|TRBJ2-5|TRBV12-3/TRBV12-4|TRBD2
TGTGCCAGCAGACCCCTGACTAGCGGGAGTCAAGAGACCCAGTACTTC
CASRPLTSGSQETQYF
>many|TRBJ1-6|TRBV11-2|NA
TGTGCCAGCAGCTTAGACCTGCGACAGAATTCACCCCTCCACTTT
CASSLDLRQNSPLHF
>NA|TRBJ1-4|TRBV7-9|NA
TGTGCCAGCAGCTACGATGAGAAACTGTTTTTT
CASSYDEKLFF
>once|TRBJ2-7|TRBV29-1|TRBD2
TGCAGCCGGACTAGCTATGGCTACGAGCAGTACTTC
CSRTSYGYEQYF
>NA|TRBJ2-7|TRBV15|NA
TGTGCCGCCAGCAGTACGCAGGGGTCGAGGGAGCAGTACTTC
CAASSTQGSREQYF
>NA|TRBJ2-3|TRBV5-6|NA
TGTGCCAGCAACAGACAGGTCATCACAGATACGCAGTATTTT
CASNRQVITDTQYF
>many|TRBJ2-5|TRBV29-1|NA
TGCAGCGTTGGGGTGACTTTACAAGAGACCCAGTACTTC
CSVGVTLQETQYF
>NA|TRBJ1-6|TRBV7-2|NA
TGCGCCAGCAGCCAAGATCAGCCGGGACTTTGGACCACTTCCCTCCACTTT
CASSQDQPGLWTTSLHF